This TCR beta chain comes out of a study of T cell responses to AZD1222 COVID-19 vaccine. Whole-study findings and limits: Repertoire sampling occurred only after the peak T cell response.

Comments on this clone: The antigen is not known.

Trimming pared 5 bases from V and 1 base from J, leaving 3 bases between. The CDR3 loop spans 11 amino acids. Germline V CDR1 and CDR2: DFQATT, SNEGSKA (reference sequence). Using immunoSEQ multiplex PCR, the repertoire was profiled, and TCRdb retains in-frame clones only, with some absent. The sample yields around 180,000 clones, approximately 90% seen once. Material: peripheral blood, obtained on day 0 of AZD1222 vaccination. The receptor was isolated from an adult in good health. This chain connects TRBV20-1 to TRBJ1-3; the D is unclear. CDR3 sequence reads: CSAASGNTIYF. As DNA, the CDR3 is TGCAGTGCTGCTTCTGGAAACACCATATATTTT.